This T cell receptor beta chain stems from a study of beta chain features in type 1 diabetes. Expressed TCRB transcripts were sequenced because the isolated RNA had all been reverse transcribed beforehand. Sequenced by immunoSEQ multiplex PCR; TCRdb stores in-frame clones only, minus some. Among 350,000 to 450,000 clones listed, roughly 13% were seen once. This clone has a handful of counts. Its specificity is unknown. Study conclusions and caveats: Using cDNA template may skew counts toward highly expressing activated cells.

The germline gives CDR1 LNHDA, CDR2 SQIVND (reference sequence). The CDR3 totals 15 residues. Trimming shortened V by 2 bases and J by 1 base, and 9 bases separated the two germline ends. Every single donor gave one heparinised blood draw, and these averaged roughly 100 mL. Markers CD45RO/CCR7/CD25/CD127/CD95/CD27 served to sort CD4+ naive, central memory, regulatory and stem cell-like memory cells. Each sorted population was over 98% pure. Input material: naive CD4+ T cells from blood. The receptor was isolated from a young man in good health. The chain carries TRBV19 and TRBJ2-1; D call uncertain. The CDR3 DNA is TGTGCCAGTAGTATAACCACTCATTCCTACAATGAGCAGTTCTTC. Protein: CASSITTHSYNEQFF.